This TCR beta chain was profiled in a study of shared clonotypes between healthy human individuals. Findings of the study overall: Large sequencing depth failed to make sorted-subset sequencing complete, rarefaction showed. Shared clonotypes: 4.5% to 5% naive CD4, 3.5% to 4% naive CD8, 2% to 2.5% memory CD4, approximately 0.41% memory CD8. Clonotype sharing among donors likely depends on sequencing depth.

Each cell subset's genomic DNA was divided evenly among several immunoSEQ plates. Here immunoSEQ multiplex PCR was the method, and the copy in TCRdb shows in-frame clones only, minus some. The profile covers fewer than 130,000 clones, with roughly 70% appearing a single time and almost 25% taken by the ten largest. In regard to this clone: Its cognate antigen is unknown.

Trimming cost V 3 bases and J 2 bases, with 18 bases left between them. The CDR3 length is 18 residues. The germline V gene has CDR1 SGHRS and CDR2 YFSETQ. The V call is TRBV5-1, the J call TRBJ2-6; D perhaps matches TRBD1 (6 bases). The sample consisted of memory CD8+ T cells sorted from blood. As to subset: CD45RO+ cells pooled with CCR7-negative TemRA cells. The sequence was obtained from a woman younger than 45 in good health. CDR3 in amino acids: CASSSYRASGAGANVLTF. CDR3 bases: TGCGCCAGCAGCTCGTACAGAGCCTCAGGGGCTGGGGCCAACGTCCTGACTTTC.